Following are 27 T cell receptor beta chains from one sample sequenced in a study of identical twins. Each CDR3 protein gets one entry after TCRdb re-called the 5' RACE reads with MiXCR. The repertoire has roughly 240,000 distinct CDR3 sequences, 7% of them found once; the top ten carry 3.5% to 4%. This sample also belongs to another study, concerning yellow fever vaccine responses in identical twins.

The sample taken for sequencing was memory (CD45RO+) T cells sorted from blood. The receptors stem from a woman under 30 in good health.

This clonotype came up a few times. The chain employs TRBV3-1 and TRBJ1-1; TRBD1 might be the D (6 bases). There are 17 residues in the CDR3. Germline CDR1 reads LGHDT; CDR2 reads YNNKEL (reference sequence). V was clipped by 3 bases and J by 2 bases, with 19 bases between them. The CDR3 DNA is TGTGCCAGCAGCCAGACCCCCCACAGGGAGATAAACACTGAAGCTTTCTTT. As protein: CASSQTPHREINTEAFF.

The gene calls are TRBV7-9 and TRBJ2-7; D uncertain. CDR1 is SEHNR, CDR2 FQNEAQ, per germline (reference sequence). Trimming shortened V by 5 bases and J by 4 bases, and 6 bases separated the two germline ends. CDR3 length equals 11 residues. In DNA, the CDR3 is TGTGCCAGCAGCGATCTGTACGAGCAGTACTTC. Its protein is CASSDLYEQYF.

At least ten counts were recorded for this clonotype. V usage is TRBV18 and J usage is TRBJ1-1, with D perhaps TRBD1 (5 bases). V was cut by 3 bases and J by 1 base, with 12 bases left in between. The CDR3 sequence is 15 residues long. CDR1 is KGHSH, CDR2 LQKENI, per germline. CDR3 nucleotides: TGTGCCAGCTCACCTAACTCCCAGGGGAACACTGAAGCTTTCTTT. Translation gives CASSPNSQGNTEAFF.

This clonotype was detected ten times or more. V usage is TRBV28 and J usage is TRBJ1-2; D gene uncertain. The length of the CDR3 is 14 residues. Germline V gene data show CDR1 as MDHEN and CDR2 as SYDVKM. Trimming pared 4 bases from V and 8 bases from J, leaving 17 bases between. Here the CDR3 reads CASSSPGVRSGYTF. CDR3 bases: TGTGCCAGCAGTTCCCCCGGGGTACGTTCCGGCTACACCTTC.

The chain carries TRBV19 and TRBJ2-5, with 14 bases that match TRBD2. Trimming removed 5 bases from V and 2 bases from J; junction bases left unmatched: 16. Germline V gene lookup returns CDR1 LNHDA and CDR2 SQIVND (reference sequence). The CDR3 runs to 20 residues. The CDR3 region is CASSPRPRGTSGSPQETQYF. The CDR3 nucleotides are TGTGCCAGTAGTCCTCGACCTAGGGGGACTAGCGGGAGCCCACAAGAGACCCAGTACTTC. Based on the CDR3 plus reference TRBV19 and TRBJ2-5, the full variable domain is DGGITQSPKYLFRKEGQNVTLSCEQNLNHDAMYWYRQDPGQGLRLIYYSQIVNDFQKGDIAEGYSVSREKKESFPLTVTSAQKNPTAFYLCASSPRPRGTSGSPQETQYFGPGTRLLVL.

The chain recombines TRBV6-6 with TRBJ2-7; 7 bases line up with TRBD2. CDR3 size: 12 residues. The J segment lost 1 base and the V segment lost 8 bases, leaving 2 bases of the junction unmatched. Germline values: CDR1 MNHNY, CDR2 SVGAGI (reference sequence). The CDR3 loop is CASGTTSYEQYF. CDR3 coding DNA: TGTGCCAGCGGGACTACTTCCTACGAGCAGTACTTC.

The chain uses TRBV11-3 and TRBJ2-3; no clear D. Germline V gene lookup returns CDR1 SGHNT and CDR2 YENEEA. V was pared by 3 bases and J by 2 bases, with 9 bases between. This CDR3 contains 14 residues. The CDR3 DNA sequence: TGTGCCAGCAGCTTCGCCTACAACACAGATACGCAGTATTTT. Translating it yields CASSFAYNTDTQYF.

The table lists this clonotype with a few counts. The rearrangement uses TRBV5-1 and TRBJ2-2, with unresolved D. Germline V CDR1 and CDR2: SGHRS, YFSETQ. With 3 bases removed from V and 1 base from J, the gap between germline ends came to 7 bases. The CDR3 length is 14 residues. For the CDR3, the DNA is TGCGCCAGCAGCTGGGTCGGGAACACCGGGGAGCTGTTTTTT. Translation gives CASSWVGNTGELFF. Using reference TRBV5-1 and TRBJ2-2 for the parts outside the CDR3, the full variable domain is KAGVTQTPRYLIKTRGQQVTLSCSPISGHRSVSWYQQTPGQGLQFLFEYFSETQRNKGNFPGRFSGRQFSNSRSEMNVSTLELGDSALYLCASSWVGNTGELFFGEGSRLTVL.

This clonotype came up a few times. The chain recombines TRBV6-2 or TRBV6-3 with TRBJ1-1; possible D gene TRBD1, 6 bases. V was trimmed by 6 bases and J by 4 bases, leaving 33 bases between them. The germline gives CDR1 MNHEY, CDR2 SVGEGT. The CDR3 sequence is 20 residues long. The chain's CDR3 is CASSRRLGTGRLGLGTEAFF. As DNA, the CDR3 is TGTGCCAGCAGCCGAAGGTTGGGCACAGGGAGGTTAGGATTGGGCACTGAAGCTTTCTTT.

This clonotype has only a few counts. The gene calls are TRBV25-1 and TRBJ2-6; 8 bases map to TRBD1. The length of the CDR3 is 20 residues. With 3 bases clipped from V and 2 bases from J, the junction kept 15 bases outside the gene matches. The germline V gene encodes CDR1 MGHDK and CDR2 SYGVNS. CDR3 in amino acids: CASSDTEDRDGFTGANVLTF. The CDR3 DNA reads TGTGCCAGCAGTGACACGGAGGACAGGGATGGGTTCACTGGGGCCAACGTCCTGACTTTC.

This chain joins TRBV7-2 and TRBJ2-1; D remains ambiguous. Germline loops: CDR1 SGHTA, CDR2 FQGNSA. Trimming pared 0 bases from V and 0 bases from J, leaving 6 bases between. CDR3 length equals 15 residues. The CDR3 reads CASSLAYSSYNEQFF. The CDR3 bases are TGTGCCAGCAGCTTAGCCTATAGCTCCTACAATGAGCAGTTCTTC.

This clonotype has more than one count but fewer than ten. CDR3 region: CASSSTSGGLTDTQYF. The CDR3, as DNA: TGCGCCAGCAGCTCTACAAGCGGGGGCCTCACAGATACGCAGTATTTT. V is TRBV5-1 and J is TRBJ2-3; the match to TRBD2 covers 8 bases. The germline V gene encodes CDR1 SGHRS and CDR2 YFSETQ. Trimming removed 3 bases from V and 2 bases from J; junction bases left unmatched: 8. This CDR3 contains 16 residues.

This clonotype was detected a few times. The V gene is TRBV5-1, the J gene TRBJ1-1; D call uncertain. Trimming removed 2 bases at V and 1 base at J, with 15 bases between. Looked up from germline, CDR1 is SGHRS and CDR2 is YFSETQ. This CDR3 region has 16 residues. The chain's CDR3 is CASSFRQESTNTEAFF. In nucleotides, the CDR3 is TGCGCCAGCAGCTTCCGGCAGGAGTCAACGAACACTGAAGCTTTCTTT.

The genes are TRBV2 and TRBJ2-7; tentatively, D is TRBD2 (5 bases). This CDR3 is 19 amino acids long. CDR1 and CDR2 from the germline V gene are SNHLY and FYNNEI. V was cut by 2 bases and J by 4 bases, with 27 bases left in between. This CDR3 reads CASSEFRSLGLGLVYEQYV. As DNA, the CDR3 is TGTGCCAGCAGTGAATTTCGGTCTTTAGGACTGGGGTTGGTGTACGAGCAGTACGTC.

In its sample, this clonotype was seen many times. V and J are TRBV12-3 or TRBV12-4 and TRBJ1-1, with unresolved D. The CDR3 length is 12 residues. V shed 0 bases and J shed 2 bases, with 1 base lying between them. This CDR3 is CASSLANTEAFF. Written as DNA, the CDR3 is TGTGCCAGCAGTTTAGCTAACACTGAAGCTTTCTTT.

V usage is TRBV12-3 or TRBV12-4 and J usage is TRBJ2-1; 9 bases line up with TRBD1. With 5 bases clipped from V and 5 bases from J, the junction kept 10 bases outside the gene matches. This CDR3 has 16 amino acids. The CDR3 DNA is TGTGCCAGCAGTCCACAACAGGGGGCTGGAAACAATGAGCAGTTCTTC. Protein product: CASSPQQGAGNNEQFF.

In DNA, the CDR3 is TGTGCCAGCAGGCAGGGACGGAGCTCCTACGAGCAGTACTTC. This gives the protein CASRQGRSSYEQYF. The chain uses TRBV6-1 and TRBJ2-7, with D possibly being TRBD1 or TRBD2 (5 bases each). V lost 6 bases and J lost 0, with 12 bases in between. The CDR3 loop spans 14 amino acids. CDR1 MNHNS and CDR2 SASEGT come from the germline V gene.

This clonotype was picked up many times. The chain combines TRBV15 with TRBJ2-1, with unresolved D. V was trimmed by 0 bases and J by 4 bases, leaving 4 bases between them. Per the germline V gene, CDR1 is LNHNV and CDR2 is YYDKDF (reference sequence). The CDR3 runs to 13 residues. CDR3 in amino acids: CATSRDSYNEQFF. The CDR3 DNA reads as TGTGCCACCAGCAGAGATTCATACAATGAGCAGTTCTTC. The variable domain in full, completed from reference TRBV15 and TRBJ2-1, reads DAMVIQNPRYQVTQFGKPVTLSCSQTLNHNVMYWYQQKSSQAPKLLFHYYDKDFNNEADTPDNFQSRRPNTSFCFLDIRSPGLGDTAMYLCATSRDSYNEQFFGPGTRLTVL.

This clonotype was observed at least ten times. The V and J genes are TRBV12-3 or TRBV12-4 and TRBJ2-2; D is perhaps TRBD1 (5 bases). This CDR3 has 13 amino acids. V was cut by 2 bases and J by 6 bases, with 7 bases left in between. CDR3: CASSLKGPGELFF. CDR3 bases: TGTGCCAGCAGTTTAAAGGGGCCCGGGGAGCTGTTTTTT.

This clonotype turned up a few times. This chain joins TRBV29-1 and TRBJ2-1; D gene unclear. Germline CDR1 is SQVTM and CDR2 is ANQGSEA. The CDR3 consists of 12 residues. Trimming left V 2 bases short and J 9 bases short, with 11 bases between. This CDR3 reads CSVEYGRGEQFF. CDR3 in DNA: TGCAGCGTTGAATACGGACGAGGTGAGCAGTTCTTC.

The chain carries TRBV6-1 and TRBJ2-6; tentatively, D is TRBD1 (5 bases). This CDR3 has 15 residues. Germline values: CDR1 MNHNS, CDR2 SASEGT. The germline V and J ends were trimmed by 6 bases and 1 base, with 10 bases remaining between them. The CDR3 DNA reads TGTGCCAGCAGGGGGCTGTTTTCTGGGGCCAACGTCCTGACTTTC. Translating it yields CASRGLFSGANVLTF.

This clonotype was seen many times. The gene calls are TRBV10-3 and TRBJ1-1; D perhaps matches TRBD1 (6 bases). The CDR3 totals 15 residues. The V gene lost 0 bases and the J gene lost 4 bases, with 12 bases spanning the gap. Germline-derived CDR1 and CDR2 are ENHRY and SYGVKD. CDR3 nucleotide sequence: TGTGCCATCAGTGAGTCGGGAGGGGGTTTCACTGAAGCTTTCTTT. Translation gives CAISESGGGFTEAFF.

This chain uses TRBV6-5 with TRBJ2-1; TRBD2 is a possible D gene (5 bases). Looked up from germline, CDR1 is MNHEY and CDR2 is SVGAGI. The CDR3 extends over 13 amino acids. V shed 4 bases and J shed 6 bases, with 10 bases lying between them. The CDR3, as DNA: TGTGCCAGCAGTTCATCGGGGAGCAATGAGCAGTTCTTC. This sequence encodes CASSSSGSNEQFF.

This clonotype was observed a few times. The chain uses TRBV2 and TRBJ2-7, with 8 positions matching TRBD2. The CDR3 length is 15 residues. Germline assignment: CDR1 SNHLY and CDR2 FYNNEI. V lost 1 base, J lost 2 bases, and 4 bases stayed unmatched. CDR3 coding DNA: TGTGCCAGCAGTGAAGAAGCGGGAGATACCTACGAGCAGTACTTC. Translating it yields CASSEEAGDTYEQYF.

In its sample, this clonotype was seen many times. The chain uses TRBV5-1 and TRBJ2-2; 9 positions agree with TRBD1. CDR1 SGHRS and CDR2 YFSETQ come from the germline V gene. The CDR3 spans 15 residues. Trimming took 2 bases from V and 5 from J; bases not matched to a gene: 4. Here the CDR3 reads CASSFSGQGTGELFF. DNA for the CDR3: TGCGCCAGCAGCTTTTCGGGACAGGGAACCGGGGAGCTGTTTTTT.

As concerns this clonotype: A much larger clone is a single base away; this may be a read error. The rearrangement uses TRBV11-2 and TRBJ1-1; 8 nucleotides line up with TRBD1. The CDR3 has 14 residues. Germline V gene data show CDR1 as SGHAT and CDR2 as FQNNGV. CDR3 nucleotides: TGTGCCAGCAGCGAGGACAGGGTTGTCCTTGAAGCTCTCTTT. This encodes CASSEDRVVLEALF.

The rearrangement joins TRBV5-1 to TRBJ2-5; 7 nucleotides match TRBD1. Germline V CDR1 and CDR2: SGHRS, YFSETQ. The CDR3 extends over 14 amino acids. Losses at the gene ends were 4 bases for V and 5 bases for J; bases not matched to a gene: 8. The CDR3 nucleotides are TGCGCCAGCAGCGTCTTACAGGGGAAGGAGACCCAGTACTTC. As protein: CASSVLQGKETQYF.